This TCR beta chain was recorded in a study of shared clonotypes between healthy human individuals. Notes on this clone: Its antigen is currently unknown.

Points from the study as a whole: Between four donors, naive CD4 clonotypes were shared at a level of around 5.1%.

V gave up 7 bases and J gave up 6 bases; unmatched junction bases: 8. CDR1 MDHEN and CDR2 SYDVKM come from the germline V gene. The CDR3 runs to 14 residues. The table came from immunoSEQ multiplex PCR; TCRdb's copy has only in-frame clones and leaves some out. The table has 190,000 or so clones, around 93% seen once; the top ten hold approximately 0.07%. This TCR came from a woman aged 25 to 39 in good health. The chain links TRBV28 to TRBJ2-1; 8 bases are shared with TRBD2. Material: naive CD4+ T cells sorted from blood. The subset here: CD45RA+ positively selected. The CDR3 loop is CASTPQRGGNEQFF. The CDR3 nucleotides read TGTGCCAGCACCCCTCAACGGGGGGGCAATGAGCAGTTCTTC.